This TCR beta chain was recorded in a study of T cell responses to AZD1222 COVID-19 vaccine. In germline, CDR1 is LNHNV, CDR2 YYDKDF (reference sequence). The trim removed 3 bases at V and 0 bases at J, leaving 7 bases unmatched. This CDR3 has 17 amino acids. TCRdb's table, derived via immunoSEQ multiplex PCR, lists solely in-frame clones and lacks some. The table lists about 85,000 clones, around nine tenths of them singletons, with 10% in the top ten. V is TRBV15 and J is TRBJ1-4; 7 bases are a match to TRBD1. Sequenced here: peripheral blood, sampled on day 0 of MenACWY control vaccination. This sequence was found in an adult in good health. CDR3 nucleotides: TGTGCCACCAGCAGGGGGACAGTCAGTGCAACTAATGAAAAACTGTTTTTT. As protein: CATSRGTVSATNEKLFF.